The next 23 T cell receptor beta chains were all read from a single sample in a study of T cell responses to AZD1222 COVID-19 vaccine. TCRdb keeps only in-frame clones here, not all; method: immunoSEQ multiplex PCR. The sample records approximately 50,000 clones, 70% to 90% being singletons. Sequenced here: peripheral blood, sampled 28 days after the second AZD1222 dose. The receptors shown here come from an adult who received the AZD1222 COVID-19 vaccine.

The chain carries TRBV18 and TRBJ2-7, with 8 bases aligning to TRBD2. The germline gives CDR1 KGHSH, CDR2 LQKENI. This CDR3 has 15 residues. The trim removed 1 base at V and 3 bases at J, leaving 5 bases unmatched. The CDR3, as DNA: TGTGCCAGCTCACCACAGGCGGGGGGAAGCTACGAGCAGTACTTC. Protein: CASSPQAGGSYEQYF. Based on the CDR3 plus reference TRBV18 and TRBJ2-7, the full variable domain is NAGVMQNPRHLVRRRGQEARLRCSPMKGHSHVYWYRQLPEEGLKFMVYLQKENIIDESGMPKERFSAEFPKEGPSILRIQQVVRGDSAAYFCASSPQAGGSYEQYFGPGTRLTVT.

CDR3 amino acids: CASSLDKRSVEAFF. The CDR3 bases are TGTGCCAGCAGCCTTGACAAACGGTCCGTCGAAGCTTTCTTT. The rearrangement uses TRBV7-2 and TRBJ1-1; D remains ambiguous. The CDR3 has 14 residues. The germline V gene has CDR1 SGHTA and CDR2 FQGNSA. Between the trimmed V and J ends, which lost 5 bases and 8 bases, there was a span of 18 bases.

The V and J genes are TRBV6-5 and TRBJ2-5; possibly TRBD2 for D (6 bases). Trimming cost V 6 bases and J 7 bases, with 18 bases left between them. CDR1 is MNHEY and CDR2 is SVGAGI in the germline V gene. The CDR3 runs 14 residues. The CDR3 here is CASSRTMARGTQYF. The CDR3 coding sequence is TGTGCCAGCAGCCGAACCATGGCGCGGGGGACCCAGTACTTC.

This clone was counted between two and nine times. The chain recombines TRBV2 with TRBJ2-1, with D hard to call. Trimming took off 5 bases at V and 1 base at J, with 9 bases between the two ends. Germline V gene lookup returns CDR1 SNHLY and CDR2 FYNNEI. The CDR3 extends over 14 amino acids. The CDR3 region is CASSPRNSYNEQFF. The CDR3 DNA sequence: TGTGCCAGCAGTCCCCGGAATTCCTACAATGAGCAGTTCTTC.

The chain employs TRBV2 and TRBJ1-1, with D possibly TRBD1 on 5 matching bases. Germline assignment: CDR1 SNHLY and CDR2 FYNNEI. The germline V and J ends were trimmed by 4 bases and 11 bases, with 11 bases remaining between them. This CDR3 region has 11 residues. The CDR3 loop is CASSGEGPAFF. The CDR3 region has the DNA TGTGCCAGCAGTGGGGAGGGGCCCGCTTTCTTT.

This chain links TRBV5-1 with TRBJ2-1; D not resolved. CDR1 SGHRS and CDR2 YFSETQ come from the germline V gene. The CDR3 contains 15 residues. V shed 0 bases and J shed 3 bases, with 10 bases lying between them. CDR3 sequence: CASSLEGALYNEQFF. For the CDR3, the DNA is TGCGCCAGCAGCTTGGAAGGTGCCCTCTACAATGAGCAGTTCTTC.

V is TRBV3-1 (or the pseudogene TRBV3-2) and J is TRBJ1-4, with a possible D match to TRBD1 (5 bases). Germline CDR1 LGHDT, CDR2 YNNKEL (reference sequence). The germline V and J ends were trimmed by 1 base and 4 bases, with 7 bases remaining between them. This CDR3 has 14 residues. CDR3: CASSQGTYNEKLFF. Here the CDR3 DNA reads TGTGCCAGCAGCCAAGGGACATATAATGAAAAACTGTTTTTT.

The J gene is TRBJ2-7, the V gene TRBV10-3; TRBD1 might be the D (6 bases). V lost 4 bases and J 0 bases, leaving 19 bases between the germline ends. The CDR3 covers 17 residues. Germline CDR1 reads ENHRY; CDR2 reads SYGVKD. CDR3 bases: TGTGCCATCAGTGGGACCTTAACAGGGCCTAGCTCCTACGAGCAGTACTTC. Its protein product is CAISGTLTGPSSYEQYF.

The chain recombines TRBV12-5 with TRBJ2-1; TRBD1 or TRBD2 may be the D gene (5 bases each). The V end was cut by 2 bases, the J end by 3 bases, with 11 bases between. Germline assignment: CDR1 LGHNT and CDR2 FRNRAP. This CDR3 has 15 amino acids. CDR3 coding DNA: TGTGCTAGTGGTTTGCGACGGGGCCTCTACAATGAGCAGTTCTTC. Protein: CASGLRRGLYNEQFF.

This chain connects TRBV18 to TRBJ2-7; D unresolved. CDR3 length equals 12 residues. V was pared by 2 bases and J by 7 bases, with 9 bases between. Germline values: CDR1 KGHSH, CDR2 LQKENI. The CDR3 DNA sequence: TGTGCCAGCTCACCAGGTGCGCGTGAGCAGTACTTC. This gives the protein CASSPGAREQYF.

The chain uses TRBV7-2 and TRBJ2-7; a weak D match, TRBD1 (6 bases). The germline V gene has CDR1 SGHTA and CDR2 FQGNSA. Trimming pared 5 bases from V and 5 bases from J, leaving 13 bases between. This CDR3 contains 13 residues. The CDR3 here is CASSRNRQDEQYF. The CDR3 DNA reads TGTGCCAGCAGCCGAAATCGACAGGACGAGCAGTACTTC.

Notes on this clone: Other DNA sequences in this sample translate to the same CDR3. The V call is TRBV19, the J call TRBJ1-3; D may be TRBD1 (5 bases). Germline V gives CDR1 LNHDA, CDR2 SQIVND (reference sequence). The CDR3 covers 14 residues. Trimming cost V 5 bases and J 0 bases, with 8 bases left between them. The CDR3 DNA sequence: TGTGCCAGTAGTCGGGGCAACTCTGGAAACACCATATATTTT. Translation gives CASSRGNSGNTIYF.

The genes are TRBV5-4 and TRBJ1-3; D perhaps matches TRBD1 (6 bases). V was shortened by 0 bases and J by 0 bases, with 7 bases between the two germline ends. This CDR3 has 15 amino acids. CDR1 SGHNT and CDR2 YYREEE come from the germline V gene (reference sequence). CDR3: CASSLVGGSGNTIYF. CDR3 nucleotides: TGTGCCAGCAGCTTGGTAGGGGGCTCTGGAAACACCATATATTTT. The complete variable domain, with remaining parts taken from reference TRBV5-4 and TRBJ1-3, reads ETGVTQSPTHLIKTRGQQVTLRCSSQSGHNTVSWYQQALGQGPQFIFQYYREEENGRGNFPPRFSGLQFPNYSSELNVNALELDDSALYLCASSLVGGSGNTIYFGEGSWLTVV.

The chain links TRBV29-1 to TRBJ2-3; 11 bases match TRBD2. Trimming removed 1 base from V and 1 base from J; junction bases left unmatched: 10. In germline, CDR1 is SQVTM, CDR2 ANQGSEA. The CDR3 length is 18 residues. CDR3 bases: TGCAGCGTTGAAGGGTGGTCTAGCGGGAGGATGGGCACAGATACGCAGTATTTT. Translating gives CSVEGWSSGRMGTDTQYF.

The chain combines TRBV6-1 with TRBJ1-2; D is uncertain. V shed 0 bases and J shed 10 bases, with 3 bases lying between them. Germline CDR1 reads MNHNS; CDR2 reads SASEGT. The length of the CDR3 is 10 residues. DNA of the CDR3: TGTGCCAGCAGTGAAGCAGCCTACACCTTC. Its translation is CASSEAAYTF.

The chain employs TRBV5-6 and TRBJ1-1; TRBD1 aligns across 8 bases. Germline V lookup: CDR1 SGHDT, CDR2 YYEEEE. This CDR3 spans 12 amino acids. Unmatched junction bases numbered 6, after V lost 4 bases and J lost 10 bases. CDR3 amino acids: CASSQGQDLAFF. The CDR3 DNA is TGTGCCAGCAGCCAGGGACAGGATCTAGCTTTCTTT.

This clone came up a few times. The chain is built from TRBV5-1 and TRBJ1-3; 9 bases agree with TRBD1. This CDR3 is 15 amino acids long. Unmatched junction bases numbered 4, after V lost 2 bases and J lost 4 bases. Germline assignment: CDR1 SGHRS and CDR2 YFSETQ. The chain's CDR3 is CASSLQGASGNTIYF. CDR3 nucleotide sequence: TGCGCCAGCAGCTTACAGGGGGCATCAGGAAACACCATATATTTT.

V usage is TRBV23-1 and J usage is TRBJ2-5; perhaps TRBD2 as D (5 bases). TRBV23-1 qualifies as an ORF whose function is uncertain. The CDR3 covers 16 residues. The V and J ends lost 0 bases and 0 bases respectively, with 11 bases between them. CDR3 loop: CASSQSGSPHQETQYF. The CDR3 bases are TGCGCCAGCAGTCAATCGGGGAGTCCCCACCAAGAGACCCAGTACTTC.

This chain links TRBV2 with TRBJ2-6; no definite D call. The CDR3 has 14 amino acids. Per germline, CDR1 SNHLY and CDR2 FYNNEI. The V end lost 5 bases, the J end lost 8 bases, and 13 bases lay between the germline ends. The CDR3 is CASSRFRVTNVLTF. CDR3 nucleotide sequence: TGTGCCAGCAGTCGTTTTAGGGTAACCAACGTCCTGACTTTC.

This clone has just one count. This CDR3 reads CASSLFPGQDYGYTF. The CDR3 region has the DNA TGTGCCAGCAGTTTATTTCCGGGACAGGACTATGGCTACACCTTC. This chain uses TRBV27 with TRBJ1-2; TRBD1 agrees at 8 bases. Germline V lookup: CDR1 MNHEY, CDR2 SMNVEV (reference sequence). Unmatched junction bases numbered 4, after V lost 1 base and J lost 3 bases. The CDR3 has 15 residues.

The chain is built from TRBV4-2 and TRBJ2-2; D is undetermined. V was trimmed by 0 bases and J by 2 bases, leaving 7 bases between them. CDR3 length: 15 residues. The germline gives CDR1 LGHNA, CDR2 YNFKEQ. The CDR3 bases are TGTGCCAGCAGCCAAGAGGTCCTAAACACCGGGGAGCTGTTTTTT. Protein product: CASSQEVLNTGELFF.

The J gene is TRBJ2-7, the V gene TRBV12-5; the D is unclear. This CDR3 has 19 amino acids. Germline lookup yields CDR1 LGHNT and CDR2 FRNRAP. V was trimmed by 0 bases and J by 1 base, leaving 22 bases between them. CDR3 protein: CASGLVKNQALTLSYEQYF. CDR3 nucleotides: TGTGCTAGTGGTTTGGTAAAAAATCAGGCCCTTACCCTTTCCTACGAGCAGTACTTC. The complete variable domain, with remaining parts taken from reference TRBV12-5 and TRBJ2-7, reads DARVTQTPRHKVTEMGQEVTMRCQPILGHNTVFWYRQTMMQGLELLAYFRNRAPLDDSGMPKDRFSAEMPDATLATLKIQPSEPRDSAVYFCASGLVKNQALTLSYEQYFGPGTRLTVT.

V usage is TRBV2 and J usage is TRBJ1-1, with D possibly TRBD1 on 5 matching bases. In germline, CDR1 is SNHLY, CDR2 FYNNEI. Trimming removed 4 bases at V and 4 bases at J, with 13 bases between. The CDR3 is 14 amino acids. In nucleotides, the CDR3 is TGTGCCAGCAGTGTTGGCAGGGATGGCACTGAAGCTTTCTTT. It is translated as CASSVGRDGTEAFF.